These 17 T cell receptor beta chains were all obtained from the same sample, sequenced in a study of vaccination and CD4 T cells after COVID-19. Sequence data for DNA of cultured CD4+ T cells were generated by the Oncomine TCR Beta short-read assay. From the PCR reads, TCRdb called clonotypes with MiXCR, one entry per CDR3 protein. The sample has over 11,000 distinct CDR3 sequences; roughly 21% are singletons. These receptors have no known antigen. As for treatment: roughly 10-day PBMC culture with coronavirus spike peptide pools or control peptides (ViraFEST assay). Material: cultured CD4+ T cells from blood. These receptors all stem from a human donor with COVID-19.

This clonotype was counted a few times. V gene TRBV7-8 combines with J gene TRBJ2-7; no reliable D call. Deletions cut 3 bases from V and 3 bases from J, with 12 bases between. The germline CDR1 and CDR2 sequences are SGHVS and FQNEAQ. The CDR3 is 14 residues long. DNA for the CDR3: TGTGCCAGCAGCTTGGGTCCGGATAACTACGAGCAGTACTTC. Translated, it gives CASSLGPDNYEQYF.

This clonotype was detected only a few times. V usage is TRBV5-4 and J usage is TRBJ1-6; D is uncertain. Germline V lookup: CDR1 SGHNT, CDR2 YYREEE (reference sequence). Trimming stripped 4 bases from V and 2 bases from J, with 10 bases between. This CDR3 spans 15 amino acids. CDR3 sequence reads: CASSPQETYNSPLHF. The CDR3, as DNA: TGTGCCAGCAGCCCGCAGGAAACCTATAATTCACCCCTCCACTTT.

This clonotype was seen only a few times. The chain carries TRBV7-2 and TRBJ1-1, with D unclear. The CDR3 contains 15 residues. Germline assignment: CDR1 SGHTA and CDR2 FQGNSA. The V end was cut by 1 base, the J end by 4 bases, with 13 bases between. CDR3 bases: TGTGCCAGCAGCTTAGGAAACAGAGAGACCACTGAAGCTTTCTTT. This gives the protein CASSLGNRETTEAFF.

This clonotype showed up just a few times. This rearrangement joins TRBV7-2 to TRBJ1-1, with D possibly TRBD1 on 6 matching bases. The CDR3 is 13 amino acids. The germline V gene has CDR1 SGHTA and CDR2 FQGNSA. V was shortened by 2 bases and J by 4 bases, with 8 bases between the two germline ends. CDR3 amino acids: CASSLSGATEAFF. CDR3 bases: TGTGCCAGCAGCTTATCGGGGGCCACTGAAGCTTTCTTT.

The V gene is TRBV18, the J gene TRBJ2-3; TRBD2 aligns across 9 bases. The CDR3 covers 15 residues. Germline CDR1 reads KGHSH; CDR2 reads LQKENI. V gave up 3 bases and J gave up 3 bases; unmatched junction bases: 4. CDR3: CASSPRLAVTDTQYF. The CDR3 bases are TGTGCCAGCTCACCCCGACTAGCGGTAACAGATACGCAGTATTTT.

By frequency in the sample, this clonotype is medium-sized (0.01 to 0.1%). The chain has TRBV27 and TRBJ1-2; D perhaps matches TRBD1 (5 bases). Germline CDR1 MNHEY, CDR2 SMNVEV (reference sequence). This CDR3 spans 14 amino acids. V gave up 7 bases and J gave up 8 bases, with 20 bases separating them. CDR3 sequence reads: CASTPRGAEYGYTF. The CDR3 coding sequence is TGTGCCAGCACCCCTCGTGGGGCAGAATACGGCTACACCTTC.

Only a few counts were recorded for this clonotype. The CDR3 spells CASSTRTSGAYNEQFF. Here the CDR3 DNA reads TGTGCCAGCAGCACCCGGACTAGCGGGGCTTACAATGAGCAGTTCTTC. The chain links TRBV11-2 to TRBJ2-1; TRBD2 matches at 12 bases. Germline values: CDR1 SGHAT, CDR2 FQNNGV. The CDR3 has 16 amino acids. Trimming removed 5 bases from V and 4 bases from J; junction bases left unmatched: 6.

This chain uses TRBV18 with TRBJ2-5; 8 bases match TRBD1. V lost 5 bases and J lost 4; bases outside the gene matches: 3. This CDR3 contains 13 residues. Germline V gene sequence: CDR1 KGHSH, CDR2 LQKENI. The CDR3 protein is CASSRDRGETQYF. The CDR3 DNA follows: TGTGCCAGCTCAAGAGACAGGGGAGAGACCCAGTACTTC.

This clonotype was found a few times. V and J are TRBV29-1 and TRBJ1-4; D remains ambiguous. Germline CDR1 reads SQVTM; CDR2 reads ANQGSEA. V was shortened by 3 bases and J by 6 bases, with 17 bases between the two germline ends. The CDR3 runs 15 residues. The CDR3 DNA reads TGCAGCGTTGAGCTCGGGGTAGGGAGGGATGAAAAACTGTTTTTT. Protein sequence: CSVELGVGRDEKLFF.

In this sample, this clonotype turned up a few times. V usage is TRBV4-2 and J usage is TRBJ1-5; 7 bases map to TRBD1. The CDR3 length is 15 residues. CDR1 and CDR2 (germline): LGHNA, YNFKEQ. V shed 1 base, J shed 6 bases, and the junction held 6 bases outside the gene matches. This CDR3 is CASSQAGAGGQPQHF. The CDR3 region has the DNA TGTGCCAGCAGCCAAGCGGGGGCAGGGGGTCAGCCCCAGCATTTT.

The CDR3 nucleotides are TGCGCCAGCAGCCAAGATCGGCGACTCTACTCTGGAAACACCATATATTTT. Amino acid sequence: CASSQDRRLYSGNTIYF. The genes are TRBV4-3 and TRBJ1-3; no clear D gene. Germline CDR1 reads LGHNA; CDR2 reads YSLEER. V dropped 0 bases and J dropped 0 bases, with 12 bases sitting between them. This CDR3 has 17 residues.

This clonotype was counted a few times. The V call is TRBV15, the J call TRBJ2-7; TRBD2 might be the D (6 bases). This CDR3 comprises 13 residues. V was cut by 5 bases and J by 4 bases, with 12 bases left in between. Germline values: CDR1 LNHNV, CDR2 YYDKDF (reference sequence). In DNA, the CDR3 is TGTGCCACCAGCTTGGCGGGGACGTACGAGCAGTACTTC. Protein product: CATSLAGTYEQYF.

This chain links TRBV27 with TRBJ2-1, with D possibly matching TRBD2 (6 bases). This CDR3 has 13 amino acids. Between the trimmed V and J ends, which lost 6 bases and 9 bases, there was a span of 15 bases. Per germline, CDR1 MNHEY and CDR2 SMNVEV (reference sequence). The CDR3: CASSRTVGGEQFF. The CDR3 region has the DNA TGTGCCAGCAGCCGGACGGTGGGGGGTGAGCAGTTCTTC.

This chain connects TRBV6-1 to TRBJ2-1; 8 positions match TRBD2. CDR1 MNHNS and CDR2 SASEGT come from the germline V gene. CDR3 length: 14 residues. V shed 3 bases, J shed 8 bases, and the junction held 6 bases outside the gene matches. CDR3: CASSDRGGIHEQFF. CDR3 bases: TGTGCCAGCAGTGATCGCGGGGGGATCCATGAGCAGTTCTTC.

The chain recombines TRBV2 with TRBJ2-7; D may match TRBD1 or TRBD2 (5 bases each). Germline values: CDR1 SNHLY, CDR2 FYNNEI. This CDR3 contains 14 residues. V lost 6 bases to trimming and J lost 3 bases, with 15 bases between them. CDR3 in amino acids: CASRDRGSFYEQYF. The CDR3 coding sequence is TGTGCCAGCAGGGACCGGGGCAGCTTCTACGAGCAGTACTTC. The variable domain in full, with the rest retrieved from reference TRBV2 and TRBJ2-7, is EPEVTQTPSHQVTQMGQEVILRCVPISNHLYFYWYRQILGQKVEFLVSFYNNEISEKSEIFDDQFSVERPDGSNFTLKIRSTKLEDSAMYFCASRDRGSFYEQYFGPGTRLTVT.

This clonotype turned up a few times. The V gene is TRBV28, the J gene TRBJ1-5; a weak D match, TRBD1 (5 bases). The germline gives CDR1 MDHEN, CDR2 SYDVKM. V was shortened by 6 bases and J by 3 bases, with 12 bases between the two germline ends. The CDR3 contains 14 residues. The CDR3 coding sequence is TGTGCCAGCAGAACACCAGGGACCAATCAGCCCCAGCATTTT. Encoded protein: CASRTPGTNQPQHF.

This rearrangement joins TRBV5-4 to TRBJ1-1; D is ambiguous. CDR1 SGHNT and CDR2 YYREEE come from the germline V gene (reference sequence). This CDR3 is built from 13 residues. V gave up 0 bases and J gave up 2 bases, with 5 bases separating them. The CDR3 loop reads CASSLDINTEAFF. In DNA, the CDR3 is TGTGCCAGCAGCTTGGACATAAACACTGAAGCTTTCTTT. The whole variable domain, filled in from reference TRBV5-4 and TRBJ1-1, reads ETGVTQSPTHLIKTRGQQVTLRCSSQSGHNTVSWYQQALGQGPQFIFQYYREEENGRGNFPPRFSGLQFPNYSSELNVNALELDDSALYLCASSLDINTEAFFGQGTRLTVV.